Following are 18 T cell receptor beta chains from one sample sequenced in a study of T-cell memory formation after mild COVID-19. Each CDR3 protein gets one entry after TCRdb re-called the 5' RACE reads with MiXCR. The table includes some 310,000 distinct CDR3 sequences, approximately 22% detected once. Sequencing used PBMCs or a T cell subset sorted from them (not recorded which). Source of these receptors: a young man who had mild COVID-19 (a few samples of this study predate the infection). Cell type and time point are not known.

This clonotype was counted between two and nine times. The CDR3 DNA reads TGTGCCAGCAGCCCGGGGGACAGAGGAAGGCAGCCCCAGCATTTT. This codes for CASSPGDRGRQPQHF. This chain joins TRBV7-2 and TRBJ1-5, with 7 bases aligning to TRBD1. V lost 5 bases and J lost 7; bases outside the gene matches: 11. CDR3 length equals 15 residues. Germline loops: CDR1 SGHTA, CDR2 FQGNSA.

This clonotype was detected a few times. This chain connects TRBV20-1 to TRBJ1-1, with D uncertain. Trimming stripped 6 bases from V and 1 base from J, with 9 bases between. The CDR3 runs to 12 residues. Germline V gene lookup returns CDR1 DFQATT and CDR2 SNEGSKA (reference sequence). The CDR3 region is CSATQWNTEAFF. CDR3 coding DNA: TGCAGTGCAACGCAGTGGAACACTGAAGCTTTCTTT.

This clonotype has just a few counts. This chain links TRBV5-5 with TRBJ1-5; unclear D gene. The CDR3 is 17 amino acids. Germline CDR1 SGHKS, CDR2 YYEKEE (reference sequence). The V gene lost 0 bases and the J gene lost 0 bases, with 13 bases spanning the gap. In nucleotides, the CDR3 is TGTGCCAGCAGCTTGGAAGCGACAACCATTAGCAATCAGCCCCAGCATTTT. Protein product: CASSLEATTISNQPQHF.

The CDR3 loop is CASRGLAGVYNEQFF. The CDR3 bases are TGTGCCAGCAGGGGACTAGCGGGGGTTTACAATGAGCAGTTCTTC. The rearrangement joins TRBV7-9 to TRBJ2-1; 14 bases match TRBD2. V lost 6 bases, J lost 4 bases, and 2 bases stayed unmatched. CDR1 is SEHNR and CDR2 is FQNEAQ in the germline V gene (reference sequence). The CDR3 runs 15 residues.

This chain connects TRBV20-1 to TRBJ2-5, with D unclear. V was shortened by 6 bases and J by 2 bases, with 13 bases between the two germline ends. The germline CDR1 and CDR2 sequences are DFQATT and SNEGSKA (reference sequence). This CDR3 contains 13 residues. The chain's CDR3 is CSALGRNQETQYF. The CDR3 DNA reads TGCAGTGCCCTAGGACGGAATCAAGAGACCCAGTACTTC.

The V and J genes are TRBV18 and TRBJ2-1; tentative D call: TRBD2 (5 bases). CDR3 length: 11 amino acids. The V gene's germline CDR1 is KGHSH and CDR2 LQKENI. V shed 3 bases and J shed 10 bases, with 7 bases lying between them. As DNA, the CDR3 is TGTGCCAGCTCACCCTGGGAGGAGCAGTTCTTC. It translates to CASSPWEEQFF.

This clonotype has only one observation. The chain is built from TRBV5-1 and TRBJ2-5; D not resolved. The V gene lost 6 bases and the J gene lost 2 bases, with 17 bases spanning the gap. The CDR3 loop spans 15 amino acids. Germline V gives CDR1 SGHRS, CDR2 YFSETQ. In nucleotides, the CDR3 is TGCGCCAGCACCACCCTGGGGAACCGACAAGAGACCCAGTACTTC. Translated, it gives CASTTLGNRQETQYF.

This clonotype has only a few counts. The CDR3 DNA is TGCGCCAGCAGCTTGACCCTAGCGGGGGGAGAAGAGACCCAGTACTTC. Encoded protein: CASSLTLAGGEETQYF. The chain couples TRBV5-1 to TRBJ2-5, with 11 bases that match TRBD2. In germline, CDR1 is SGHRS, CDR2 YFSETQ. J was trimmed by 3 bases and V by 1 base; bases with no gene match: 5. This CDR3 region has 16 residues.

The DNA for the CDR3 is TGTGCTAGTGGTTTAGGCCCTGAAGTTTCCTACGAGCAGTACGTC. It encodes CASGLGPEVSYEQYV. V and J are TRBV12-5 and TRBJ2-7; D is undetermined. The V end was cut by 3 bases, the J end by 1 base, with 13 bases between. This CDR3 spans 15 amino acids. Germline CDR1 reads LGHNT; CDR2 reads FRNRAP.

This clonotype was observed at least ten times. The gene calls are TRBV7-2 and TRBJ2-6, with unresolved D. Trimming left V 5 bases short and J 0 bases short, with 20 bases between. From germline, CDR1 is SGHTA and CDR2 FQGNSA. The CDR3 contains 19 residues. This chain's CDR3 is CASSDYWDPRSSGANVLTF. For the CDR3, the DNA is TGTGCCAGCAGCGATTACTGGGATCCGAGAAGCTCTGGGGCCAACGTCCTGACTTTC.

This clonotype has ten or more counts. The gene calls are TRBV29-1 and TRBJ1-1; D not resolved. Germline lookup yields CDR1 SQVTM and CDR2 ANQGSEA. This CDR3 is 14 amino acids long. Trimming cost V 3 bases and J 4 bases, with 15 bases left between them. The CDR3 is CSVDLQVLSTEAFF. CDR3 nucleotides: TGCAGCGTTGATTTGCAGGTTTTGAGCACTGAAGCTTTCTTT.

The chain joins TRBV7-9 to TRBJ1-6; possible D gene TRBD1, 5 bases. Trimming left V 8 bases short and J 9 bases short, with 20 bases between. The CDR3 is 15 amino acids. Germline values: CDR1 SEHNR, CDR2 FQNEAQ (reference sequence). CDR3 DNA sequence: TGTGCCAGCGCAAGCCAGGGTCTAAGTGGTTCACCCCTCCACTTT. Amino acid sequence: CASASQGLSGSPLHF.

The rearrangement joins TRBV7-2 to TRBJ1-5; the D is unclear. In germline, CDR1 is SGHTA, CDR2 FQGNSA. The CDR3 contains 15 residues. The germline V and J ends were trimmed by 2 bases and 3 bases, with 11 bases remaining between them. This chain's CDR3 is CASSLYRETNQPQHF. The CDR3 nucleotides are TGTGCCAGCAGCTTATACAGAGAGACCAATCAGCCCCAGCATTTT.

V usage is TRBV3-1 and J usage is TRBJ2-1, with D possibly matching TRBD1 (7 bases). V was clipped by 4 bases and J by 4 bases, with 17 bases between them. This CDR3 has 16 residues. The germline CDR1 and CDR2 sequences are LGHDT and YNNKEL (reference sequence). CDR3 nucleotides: TGTGCCAGCAGCCCGCCAGGGGGGCCCCCATACAATGAGCAGTTCTTC. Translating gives CASSPPGGPPYNEQFF.

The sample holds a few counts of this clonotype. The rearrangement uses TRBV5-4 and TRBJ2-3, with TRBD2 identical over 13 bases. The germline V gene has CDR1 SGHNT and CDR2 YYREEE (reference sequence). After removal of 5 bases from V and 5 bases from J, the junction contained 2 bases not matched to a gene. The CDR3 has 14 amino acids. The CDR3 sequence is CASRLAGGLDTQYF. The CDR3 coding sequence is TGTGCCAGCAGACTAGCGGGGGGGTTAGATACGCAGTATTTT.

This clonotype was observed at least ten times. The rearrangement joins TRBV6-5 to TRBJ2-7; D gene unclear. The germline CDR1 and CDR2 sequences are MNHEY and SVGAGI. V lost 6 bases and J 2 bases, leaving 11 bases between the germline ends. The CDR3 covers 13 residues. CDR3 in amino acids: CASRMDVTYEQYF. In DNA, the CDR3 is TGTGCCAGCAGAATGGACGTGACCTACGAGCAGTACTTC.

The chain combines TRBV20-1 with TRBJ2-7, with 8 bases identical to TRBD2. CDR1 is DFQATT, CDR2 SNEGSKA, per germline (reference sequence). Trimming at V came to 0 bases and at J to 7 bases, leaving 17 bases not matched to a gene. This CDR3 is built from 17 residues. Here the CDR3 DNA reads TGCAGTGCTAGAGATAGGGTTAGGGGACTAGTCCTTTGGGAGCAGTACGTC. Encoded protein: CSARDRVRGLVLWEQYV.

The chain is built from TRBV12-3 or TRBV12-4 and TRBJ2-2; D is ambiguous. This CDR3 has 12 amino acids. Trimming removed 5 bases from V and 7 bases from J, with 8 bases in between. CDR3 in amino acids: CASSNLSGELFF. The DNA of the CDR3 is TGTGCCAGCAGTAACCTCAGCGGGGAGCTGTTTTTT.